This section outlines one TCR beta chain sequence together with its context. This clone has just a few counts. Its antigen specificity is not known. Base quality data are lacking; no much larger clone is found one base away. Libraries were made using the immunoSEQ multiplex PCR assay. On the study's bioinformatics: Repertoires were summarized in terms of richness and clonality, and significantly expanded and contracted clones between pre- and post-therapy samples were identified. Held by TCRdb, this immuneACCESS table contains in-frame sequences only and omits some clones. Under half of the omission traces to an unresolved V gene where checked; the cause of the rest is unknown. That table furnishes V, J and clone size, whereas the DNA furnished D and trimming. Present in this sample are about 27,000 clones, 75% to 80% of which were seen just once. The ten largest clones capture roughly 20% of the sample.

Trimming at the junction amounts to 8 bases on V and 8 bases on J, and the germline ends lie 15 bases apart. The CDR3 runs 12 residues from the cysteine to the phenylalanine. The kept DNA is CDR3 alone, 36 bases in frame from the first base. Via the germline V gene, CDR1 is MNHNS and CDR2 SASEGT. Interpreted using the paper, the time point label stands for: at surgical resection after neoadjuvant nivolumab +/- ipilimumab. The samples were obtained from NEOSTAR, a phase 2 randomized trial that tested neoadjuvant nivolumab or nivolumab plus ipilimumab, followed by surgery, in operable NSCLC. This entry belongs to a study of neoadjuvant nivolumab and ipilimumab in lung cancer (dated by TCRdb to about 2020). Study-wide context: Nivolumab was administered intravenously at 3 mg/kg on days 1, 15 and 29, and in the combination arm ipilimumab 1 mg/kg was added on day 1 only. The primary endpoint of the trial was the rate of major pathologic response (MPR) in the intention-to-treat population of each study arm. Of the roughly 45 patients with operable NSCLC treated in the trial, approximately 23 were randomized to nivolumab monotherapy and 21 to nivolumab plus ipilimumab. The study compared TCR repertoires in pretherapy (baseline) peripheral blood with TCR repertoires in tumors resected at surgery after neoadjuvant immune checkpoint blockade. Seven patients had matched pretherapy and resected tumor pairs analyzed, with four treated with nivolumab and three with nivolumab plus ipilimumab.

What the authors observed across the whole study: A small number of samples was subjected to TCR sequencing. From pretherapy to surgery, tumor T-cell richness and clonality went up in three of three dual-therapy tumors, versus only two of four nivolumab-treated tumors. No significant correlation was found between TCR clonality and pathologic tumor regression, and only a single major-pathologic-response sample was available for the analysis of TCR clonality versus pathologic tumor regression. Pretherapy blood TCR richness correlated positively with richness in tumors resected after neoadjuvant therapy (Spearman R of about 0.8). Resected tumors had greater TCR richness and clonality than tumor-adjacent uninvolved lung, and increases were observed in more dual-therapy-treated tumors.

The receptor comes from an adult with non-small cell lung cancer. Sample: tumor tissue, taken after neoadjuvant nivolumab, alone or with ipilimumab, at or shortly before surgery. The chain couples TRBV6-1 to TRBJ1-2; no confident D gene assignment can be made. The nucleotides read TGTGCCAGCGAGACCCCCACGGGGGGCTACACCTTC. This codes for CASETPTGGYTF.